This T cell receptor (beta chain) appears in the sequencing data of a study of T cell responses to AZD1222 COVID-19 vaccine. Broader study findings: Vaccination with two AZD1222 doses was followed by a rise in Spike-specific TCR breadth and depth. There were mostly white British donors and more females than males, and clonal diversity was possibly underestimated. Reports indicate that nearly half of spike-specific TCRs are directed at unmutated variant regions.

Using immunoSEQ multiplex PCR, the repertoire was profiled, and TCRdb retains in-frame clones only, with some absent. The sample has about 260,000 clones; 80% to 95% are singletons. On this clone itself: Its antigen is undetermined.

This sequence was found in an adult in good health. The specimen comprised peripheral blood, sampled on day 0 of AZD1222 vaccination.

The CDR3 reads CASRRTSEDTYEQYF. The CDR3 DNA is TGTGCCAGCAGACGGACTAGCGAGGACACCTACGAGCAGTACTTC. This chain joins TRBV7-2 and TRBJ2-7, with 9 bases matching TRBD2. After removal of 6 bases from V and 2 bases from J, the junction contained 8 bases not matched to a gene. The CDR3 runs to 15 residues. Germline CDR1 and CDR2: SGHTA and FQGNSA.